This entry lists 3 T cell receptor beta chains sequenced from one sample in a study of OX40 agonist ivuxolimab in advanced cancers. Assay: immunoSEQ multiplex PCR; the TCRdb copy retains only in-frame clones and omits some. The sample contains about 46,000 clones, around 90% of which appear only once. Sample: CD4+ or CD8+ T cells sorted from blood, taken in a trial of the OX40 agonist ivuxolimab. Every receptor here comes from an adult with an advanced solid tumor such as melanoma, head and neck, liver or kidney cancer.

The chain joins TRBV15 to TRBJ1-2; 7 bases fit TRBD1. The germline V gene has CDR1 LNHNV and CDR2 YYDKDF (reference sequence). This CDR3 spans 15 amino acids. The ends lost 0 bases at V and 5 bases at J; junction bases unmatched: 6. This CDR3 is CATSRERDRYYGYTF. The DNA for the CDR3 is TGTGCCACCAGCAGAGAAAGGGACAGATATTATGGCTACACCTTC.

The chain employs TRBV15 and TRBJ2-1, with D hard to call. Trimming shortened V by 1 base and J by 1 base, and 5 bases separated the two germline ends. The CDR3 totals 14 residues. Germline lookup yields CDR1 LNHNV and CDR2 YYDKDF (reference sequence). CDR3 protein: CATSRGGSYNEQFF. DNA of the CDR3: TGTGCCACCAGCAGAGGGGGTTCCTACAATGAGCAGTTCTTC.

This clone qualifies as medium-sized (0.01 to 0.1%). The chain employs TRBV7-9 and TRBJ2-5; D remains unclear. Trimming left V 4 bases short and J 4 bases short, with 13 bases between. Germline V CDR1 and CDR2: SEHNR, FQNEAQ (reference sequence). There are 14 residues in the CDR3. The CDR3 DNA reads as TGTGCCAGCAGCTCACCCGGGTTCGGAGAGACCCAGTACTTC. It specifies CASSSPGFGETQYF.